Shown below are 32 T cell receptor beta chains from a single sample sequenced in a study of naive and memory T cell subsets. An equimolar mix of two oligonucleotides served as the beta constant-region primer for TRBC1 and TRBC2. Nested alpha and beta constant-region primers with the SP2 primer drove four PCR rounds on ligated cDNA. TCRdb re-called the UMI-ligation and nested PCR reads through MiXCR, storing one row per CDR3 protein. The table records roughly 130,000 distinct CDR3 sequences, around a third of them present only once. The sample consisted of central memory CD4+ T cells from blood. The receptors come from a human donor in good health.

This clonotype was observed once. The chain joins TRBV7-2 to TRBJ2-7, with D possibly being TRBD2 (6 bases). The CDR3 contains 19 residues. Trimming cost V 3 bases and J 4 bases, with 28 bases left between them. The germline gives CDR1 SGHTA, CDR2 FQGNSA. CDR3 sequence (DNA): TGTGCCAGCAGCTTTCGACACAGTAGCTTCCGGGACTTAATGTACGAGCAGTACTTC. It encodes CASSFRHSSFRDLMYEQYF.

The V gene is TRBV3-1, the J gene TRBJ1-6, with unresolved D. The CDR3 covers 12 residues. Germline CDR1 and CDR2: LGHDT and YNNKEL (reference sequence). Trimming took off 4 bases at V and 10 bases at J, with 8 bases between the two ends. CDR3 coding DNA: TGTGCCAGCAGCCTCGTCGAATCACCCCTCCACTTT. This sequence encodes CASSLVESPLHF.

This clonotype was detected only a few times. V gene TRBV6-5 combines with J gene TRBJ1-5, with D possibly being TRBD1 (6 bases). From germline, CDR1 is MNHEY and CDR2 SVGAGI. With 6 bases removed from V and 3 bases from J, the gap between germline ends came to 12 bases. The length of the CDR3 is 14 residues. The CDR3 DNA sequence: TGTGCCAGCAGCATAGGGGGACTCAATCAGCCCCAGCATTTT. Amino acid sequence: CASSIGGLNQPQHF.

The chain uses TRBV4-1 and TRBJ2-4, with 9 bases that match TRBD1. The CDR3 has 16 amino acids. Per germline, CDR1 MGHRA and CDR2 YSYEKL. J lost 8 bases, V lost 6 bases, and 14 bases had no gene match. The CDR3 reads CASSQSGTGTFYIQYF. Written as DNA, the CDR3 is TGCGCCAGCAGTCAATCCGGGACAGGGACATTTTACATTCAGTACTTC.

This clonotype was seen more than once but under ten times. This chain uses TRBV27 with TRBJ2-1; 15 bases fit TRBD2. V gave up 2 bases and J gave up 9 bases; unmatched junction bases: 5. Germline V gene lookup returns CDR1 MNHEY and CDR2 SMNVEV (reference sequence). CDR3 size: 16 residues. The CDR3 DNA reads TGTGCCAGCAGTTTACGGACTAGCGGGAGGGCAATTGAGCAGTTCTTC. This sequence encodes CASSLRTSGRAIEQFF.

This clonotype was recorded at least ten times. CDR3 amino acids: CASSERDRGVGELFF. The CDR3 nucleotides read TGTGCCAGCAGCGAGAGGGACAGGGGCGTCGGGGAGCTGTTTTTT. The chain recombines TRBV7-9 with TRBJ2-2; TRBD1 matches at 10 bases. This CDR3 spans 15 amino acids. Germline assignment: CDR1 SEHNR and CDR2 FQNEAQ (reference sequence). V dropped 5 bases and J dropped 7; count of bases not matched to a gene: 7.

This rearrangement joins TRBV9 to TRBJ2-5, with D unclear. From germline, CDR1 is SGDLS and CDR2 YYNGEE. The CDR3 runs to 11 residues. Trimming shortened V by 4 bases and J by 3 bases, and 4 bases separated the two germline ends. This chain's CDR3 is CASSREETQYF. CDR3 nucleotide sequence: TGTGCCAGCAGCCGGGAAGAGACCCAGTACTTC.

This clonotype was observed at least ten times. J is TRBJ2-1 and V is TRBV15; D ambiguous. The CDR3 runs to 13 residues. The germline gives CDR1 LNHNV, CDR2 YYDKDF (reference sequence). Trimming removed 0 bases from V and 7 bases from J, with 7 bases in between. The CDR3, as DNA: TGTGCCACCAGCAGAGAAGTGGGGAATGAGCAGTTCTTC. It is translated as CATSREVGNEQFF.

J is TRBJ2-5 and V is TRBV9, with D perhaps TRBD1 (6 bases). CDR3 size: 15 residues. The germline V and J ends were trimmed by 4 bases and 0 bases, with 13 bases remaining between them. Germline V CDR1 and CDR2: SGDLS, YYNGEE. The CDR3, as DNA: TGTGCCAGCAGCCCCCAAGGACAGTACCAAGAGACCCAGTACTTC. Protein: CASSPQGQYQETQYF.

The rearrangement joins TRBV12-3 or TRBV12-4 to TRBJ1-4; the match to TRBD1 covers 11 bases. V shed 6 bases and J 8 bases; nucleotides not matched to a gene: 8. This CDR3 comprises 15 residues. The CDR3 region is CASSLGQGVGEKLFF. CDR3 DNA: TGTGCCAGCAGCCTGGGACAGGGGGTAGGGGAAAAACTGTTTTTT.

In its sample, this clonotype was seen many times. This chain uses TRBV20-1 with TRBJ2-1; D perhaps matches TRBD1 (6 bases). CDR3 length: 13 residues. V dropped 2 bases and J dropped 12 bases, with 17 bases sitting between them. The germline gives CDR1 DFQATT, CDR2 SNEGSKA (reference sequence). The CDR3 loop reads CSARSNRVEGQFF. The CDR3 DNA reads TGCAGTGCTAGATCCAACAGGGTTGAAGGGCAGTTCTTC.

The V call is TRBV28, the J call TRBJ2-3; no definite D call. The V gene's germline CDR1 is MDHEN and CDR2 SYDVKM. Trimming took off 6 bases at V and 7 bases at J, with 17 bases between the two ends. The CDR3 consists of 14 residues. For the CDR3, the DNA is TGTGCCAGCAGCCGGGCCGGCCCCTACAATACGCAGTATTTT. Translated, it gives CASSRAGPYNTQYF.

The CDR3: CSVGQGRDTIYF. For the CDR3, the DNA is TGCAGCGTCGGACAGGGGCGGGACACCATATATTTT. The V call is TRBV29-1, the J call TRBJ1-3, with TRBD1 matching 9 bases. This CDR3 comprises 12 residues. Germline V gene lookup returns CDR1 SQVTM and CDR2 ANQGSEA. Losses at the gene ends were 6 bases for V and 8 bases for J; bases not matched to a gene: 5.

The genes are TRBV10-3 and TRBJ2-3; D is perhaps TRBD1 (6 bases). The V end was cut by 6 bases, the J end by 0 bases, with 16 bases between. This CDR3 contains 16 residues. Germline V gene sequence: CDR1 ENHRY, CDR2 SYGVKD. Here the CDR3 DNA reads TGTGCCATCAGGTCAGGGGACGGAACTAGCACAGATACGCAGTATTTT. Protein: CAIRSGDGTSTDTQYF.

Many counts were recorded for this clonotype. CDR3 nucleotide sequence: TGTGCCAGCAGCTTAGAAGGGTTGACTAGCGGGAGATTCGGAGAGACCCAGTACTTC. It encodes CASSLEGLTSGRFGETQYF. This chain uses TRBV7-9 with TRBJ2-5; 12 positions agree with TRBD2. The CDR3 runs 19 residues. The V and J ends lost 1 base and 4 bases, in that order; junction bases with no gene match: 13. Germline-derived CDR1 and CDR2 are SEHNR and FQNEAQ (reference sequence).

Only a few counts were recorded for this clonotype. The CDR3 here is CASKPSADTQYF. The CDR3 DNA sequence: TGTGCCAGCAAACCTAGCGCGGATACGCAGTATTTT. The chain recombines TRBV2 with TRBJ2-3, with D possibly TRBD2 on 6 matching bases. This CDR3 region has 12 residues. With 7 bases removed from V and 6 bases from J, the gap between germline ends came to 11 bases. Germline V gives CDR1 SNHLY, CDR2 FYNNEI.

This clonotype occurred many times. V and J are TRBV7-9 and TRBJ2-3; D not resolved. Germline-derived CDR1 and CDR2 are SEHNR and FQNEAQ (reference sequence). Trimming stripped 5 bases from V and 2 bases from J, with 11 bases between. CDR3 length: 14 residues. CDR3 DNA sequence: TGTGCCAGCAGCCAGACAAGGAACACAGATACGCAGTATTTT. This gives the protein CASSQTRNTDTQYF.

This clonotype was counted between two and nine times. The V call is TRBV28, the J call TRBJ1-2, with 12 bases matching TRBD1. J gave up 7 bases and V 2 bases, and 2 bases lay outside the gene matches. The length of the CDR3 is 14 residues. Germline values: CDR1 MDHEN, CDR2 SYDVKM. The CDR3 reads CASSLGTGGFGYTF. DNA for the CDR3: TGTGCCAGCAGTTTAGGGACAGGGGGCTTTGGCTACACCTTC.

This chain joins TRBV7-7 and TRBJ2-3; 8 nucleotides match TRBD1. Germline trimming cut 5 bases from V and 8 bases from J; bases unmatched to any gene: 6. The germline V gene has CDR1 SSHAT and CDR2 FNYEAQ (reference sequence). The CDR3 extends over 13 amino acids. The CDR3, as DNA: TGTGCCAGCAGCCCGCAGGGGGCGAGTACGCAGTATTTT. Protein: CASSPQGASTQYF.

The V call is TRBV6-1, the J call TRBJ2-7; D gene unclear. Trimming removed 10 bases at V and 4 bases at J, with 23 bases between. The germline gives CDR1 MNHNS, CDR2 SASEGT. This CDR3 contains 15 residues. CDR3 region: CATKRSAPSAYEQYF. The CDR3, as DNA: TGTGCCACCAAAAGGTCCGCTCCCAGCGCGTACGAGCAGTACTTC.

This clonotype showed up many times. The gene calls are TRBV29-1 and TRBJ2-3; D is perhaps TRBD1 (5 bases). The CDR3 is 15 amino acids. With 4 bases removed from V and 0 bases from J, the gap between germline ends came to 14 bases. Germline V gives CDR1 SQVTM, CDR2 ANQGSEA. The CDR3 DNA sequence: TGCAGCGTTGGCCTGACAGCCGCTAGCACAGATACGCAGTATTTT. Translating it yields CSVGLTAASTDTQYF.

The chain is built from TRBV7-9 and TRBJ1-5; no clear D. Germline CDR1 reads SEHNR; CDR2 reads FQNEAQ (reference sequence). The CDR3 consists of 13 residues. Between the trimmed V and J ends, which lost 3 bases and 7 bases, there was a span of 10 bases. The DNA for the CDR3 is TGTGCCAGCAGCTTTCCCGGGAACCAGCCCCAGCATTTT. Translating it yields CASSFPGNQPQHF. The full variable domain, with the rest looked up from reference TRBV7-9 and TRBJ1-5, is DTGVSQNPRHKITKRGQNVTFRCDPISEHNRLYWYRQTLGQGPEFLTYFQNEAQLEKSRLLSDRFSAERPKGSFSTLEIQRTEQGDSAMYLCASSFPGNQPQHFGDGTRLSIL.

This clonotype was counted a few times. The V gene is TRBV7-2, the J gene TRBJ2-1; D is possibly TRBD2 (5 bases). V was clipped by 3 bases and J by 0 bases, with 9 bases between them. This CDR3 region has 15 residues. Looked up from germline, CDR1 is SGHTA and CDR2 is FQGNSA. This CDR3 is CASSLSGNSYNEQFF. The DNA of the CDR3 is TGTGCCAGCAGCTTGAGCGGAAACTCCTACAATGAGCAGTTCTTC.

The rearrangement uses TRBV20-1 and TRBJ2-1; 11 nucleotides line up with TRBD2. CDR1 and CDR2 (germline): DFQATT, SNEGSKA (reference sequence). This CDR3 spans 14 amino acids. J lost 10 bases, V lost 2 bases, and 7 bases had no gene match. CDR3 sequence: CSARTGTSGREQFF. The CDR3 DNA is TGCAGTGCTAGAACCGGGACTAGCGGCCGGGAGCAGTTCTTC.

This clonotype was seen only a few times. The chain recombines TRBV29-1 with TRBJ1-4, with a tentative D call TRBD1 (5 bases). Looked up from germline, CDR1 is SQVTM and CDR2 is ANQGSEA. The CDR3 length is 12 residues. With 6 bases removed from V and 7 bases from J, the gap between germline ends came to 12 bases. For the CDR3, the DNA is TGCAGCGTCCGGAGCGGGGCTGAAAAACTGTTTTTT. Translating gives CSVRSGAEKLFF.

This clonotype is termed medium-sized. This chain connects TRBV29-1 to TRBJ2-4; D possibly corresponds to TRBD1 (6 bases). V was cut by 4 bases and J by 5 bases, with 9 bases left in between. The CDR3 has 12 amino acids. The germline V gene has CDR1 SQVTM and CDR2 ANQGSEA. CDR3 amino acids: CSVGNRENIQYF. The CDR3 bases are TGCAGCGTTGGGAACAGGGAAAACATTCAGTACTTC.

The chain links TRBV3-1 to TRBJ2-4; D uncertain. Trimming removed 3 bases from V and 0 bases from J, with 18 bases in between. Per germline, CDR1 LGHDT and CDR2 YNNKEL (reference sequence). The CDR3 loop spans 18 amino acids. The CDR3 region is CASSHRVEALLAKNIQYF. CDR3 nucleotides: TGTGCCAGCAGCCATAGGGTGGAAGCCCTTCTAGCCAAAAACATTCAGTACTTC. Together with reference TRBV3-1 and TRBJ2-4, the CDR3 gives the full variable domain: DTAVSQTPKYLVTQMGNDKSIKCEQNLGHDTMYWYKQDSKKFLKIMFSYNNKELIINETVPNRFSPKSPDKAHLNLHINSLELGDSAVYFCASSHRVEALLAKNIQYFGAGTRLSVL.

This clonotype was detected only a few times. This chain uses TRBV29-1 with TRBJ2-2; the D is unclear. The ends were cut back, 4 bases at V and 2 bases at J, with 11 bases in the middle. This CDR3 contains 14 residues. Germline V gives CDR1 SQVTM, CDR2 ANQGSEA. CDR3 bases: TGCAGCGTTGCGCGGCTTGTAAACACCGGGGAGCTGTTTTTT. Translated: CSVARLVNTGELFF.

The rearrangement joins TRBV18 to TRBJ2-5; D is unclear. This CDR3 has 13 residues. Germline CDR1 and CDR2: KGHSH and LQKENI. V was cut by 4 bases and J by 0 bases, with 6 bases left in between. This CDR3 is CASSQQYQETQYF. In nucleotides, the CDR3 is TGTGCCAGCTCACAACAGTACCAAGAGACCCAGTACTTC.

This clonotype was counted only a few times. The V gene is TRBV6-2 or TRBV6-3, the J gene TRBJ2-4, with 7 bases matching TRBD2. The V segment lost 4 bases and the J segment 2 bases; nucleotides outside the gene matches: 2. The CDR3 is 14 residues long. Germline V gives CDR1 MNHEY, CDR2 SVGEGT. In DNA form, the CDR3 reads TGTGCCAGCAGTTTCGGGACTACCAAAAACATTCAGTACTTC. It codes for CASSFGTTKNIQYF.

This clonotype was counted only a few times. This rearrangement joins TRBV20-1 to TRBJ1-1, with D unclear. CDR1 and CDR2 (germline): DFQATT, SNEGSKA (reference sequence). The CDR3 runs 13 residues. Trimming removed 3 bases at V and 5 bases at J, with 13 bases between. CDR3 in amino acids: CSARLQRNTEAFF. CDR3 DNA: TGCAGTGCTAGGCTGCAGCGGAATACTGAAGCTTTCTTT.

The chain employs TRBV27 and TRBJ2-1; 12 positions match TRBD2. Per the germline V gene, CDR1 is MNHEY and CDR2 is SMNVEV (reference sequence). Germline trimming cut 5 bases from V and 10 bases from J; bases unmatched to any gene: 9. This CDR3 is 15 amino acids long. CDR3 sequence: CASSPTSGRRNEQFF. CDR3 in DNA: TGTGCCAGCAGTCCTACTAGCGGGAGGAGGAACGAGCAGTTCTTC.